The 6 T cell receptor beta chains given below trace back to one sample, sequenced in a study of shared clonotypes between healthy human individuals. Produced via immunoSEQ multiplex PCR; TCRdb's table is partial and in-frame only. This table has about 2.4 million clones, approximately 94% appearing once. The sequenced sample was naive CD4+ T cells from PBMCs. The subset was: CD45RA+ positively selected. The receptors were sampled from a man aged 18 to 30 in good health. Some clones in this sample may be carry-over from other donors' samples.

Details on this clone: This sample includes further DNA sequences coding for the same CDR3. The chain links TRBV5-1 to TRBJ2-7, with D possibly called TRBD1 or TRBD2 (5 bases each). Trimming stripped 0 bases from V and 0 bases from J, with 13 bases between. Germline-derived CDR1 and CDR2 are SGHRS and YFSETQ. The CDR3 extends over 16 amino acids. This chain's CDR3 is CASSLAGTGISYEQYF. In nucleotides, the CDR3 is TGCGCCAGCAGCTTGGCCGGGACGGGTATCTCCTACGAGCAGTACTTC.

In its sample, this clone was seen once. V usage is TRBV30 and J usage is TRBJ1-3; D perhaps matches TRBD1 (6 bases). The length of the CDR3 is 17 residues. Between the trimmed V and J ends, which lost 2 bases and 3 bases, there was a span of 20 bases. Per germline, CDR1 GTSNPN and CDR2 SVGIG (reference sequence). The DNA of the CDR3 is TGTGCCTGGAGTTTTATTTTGAACAGGGTAATTGGAAACACCATATATTTT. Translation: CAWSFILNRVIGNTIYF.

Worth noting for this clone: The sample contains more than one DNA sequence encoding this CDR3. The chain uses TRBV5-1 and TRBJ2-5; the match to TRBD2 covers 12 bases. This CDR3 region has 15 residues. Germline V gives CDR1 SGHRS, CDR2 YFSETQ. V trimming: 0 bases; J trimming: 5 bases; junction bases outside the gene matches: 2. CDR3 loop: CASSLGLAGDETQYF. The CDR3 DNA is TGCGCCAGCAGCTTGGGACTAGCGGGAGATGAGACCCAGTACTTC.

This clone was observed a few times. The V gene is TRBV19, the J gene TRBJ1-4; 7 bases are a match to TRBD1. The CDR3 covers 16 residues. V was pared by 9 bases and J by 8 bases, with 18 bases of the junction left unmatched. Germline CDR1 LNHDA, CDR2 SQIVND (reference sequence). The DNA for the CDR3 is TGTGCCAGCAGTCCCGGGACAGTTCTTAAGGGGGAAAAACTGTTTTTT. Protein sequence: CASSPGTVLKGEKLFF.

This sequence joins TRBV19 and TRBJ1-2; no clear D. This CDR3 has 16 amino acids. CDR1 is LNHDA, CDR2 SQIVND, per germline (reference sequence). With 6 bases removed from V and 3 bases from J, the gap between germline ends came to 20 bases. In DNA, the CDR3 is TGTGCCAGTAGGTTTCTTAGGGTCCAAGGAGACTATGGCTACACCTTC. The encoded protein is CASRFLRVQGDYGYTF.

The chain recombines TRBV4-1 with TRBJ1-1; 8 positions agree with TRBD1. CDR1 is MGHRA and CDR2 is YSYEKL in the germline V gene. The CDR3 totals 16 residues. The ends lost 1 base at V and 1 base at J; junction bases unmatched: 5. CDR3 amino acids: CASSQGYRGGNTEAFF. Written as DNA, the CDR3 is TGCGCCAGCAGCCAAGGATACAGGGGGGGGAACACTGAAGCTTTCTTT.